The clone carrying this TCR beta chain has a count of ten or more. The sample belongs to a study of T cells after yellow fever vaccination. TCRdb re-derived calls from the 5' RACE reads in MiXCR, one entry per CDR3 protein. The sample consists of about 220,000 distinct CDR3 sequences, less than 7.5% of them appearing once. Per germline, CDR1 LGHDT and CDR2 YNNKEL (reference sequence). The germline V and J ends were trimmed by 0 bases and 5 bases, with 16 bases remaining between them. The length of the CDR3 is 16 residues. The receptor comes from a man aged 25 to 40 who received the YFV17D yellow fever vaccine. V usage is TRBV3-1 and J usage is TRBJ2-5; tentatively, D is TRBD1 (5 bases). The sample in question was CD4+ T cells sorted from PBMCs, obtained on the day of the yellow fever booster vaccination. The CDR3 spells CASSQERTGPMETQYF. DNA for the CDR3: TGTGCCAGCAGCCAAGAAAGAACAGGCCCAATGGAGACCCAGTACTTC.